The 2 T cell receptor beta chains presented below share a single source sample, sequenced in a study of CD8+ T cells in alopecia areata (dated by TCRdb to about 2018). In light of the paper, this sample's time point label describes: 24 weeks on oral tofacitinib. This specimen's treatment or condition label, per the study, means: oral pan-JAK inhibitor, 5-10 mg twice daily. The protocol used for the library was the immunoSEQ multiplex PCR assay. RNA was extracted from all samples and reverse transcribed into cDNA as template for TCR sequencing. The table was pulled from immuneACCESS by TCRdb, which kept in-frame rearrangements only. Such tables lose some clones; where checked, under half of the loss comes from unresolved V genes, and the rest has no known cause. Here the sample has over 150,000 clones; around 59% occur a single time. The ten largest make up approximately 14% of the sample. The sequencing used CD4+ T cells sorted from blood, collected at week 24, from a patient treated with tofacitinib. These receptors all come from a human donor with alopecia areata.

CDR3 loop: CSAGTGVGNEQFF. In DNA, the CDR3 is TGCAGCGCGGGGACAGGGGTTGGCAATGAGCAGTTCTTC. The chain is built from TRBV29-1 and TRBJ2-1; 10 bases agree with TRBD1. V gave up 7 bases and J gave up 6 bases; unmatched junction bases: 6. The CDR3 contains 13 residues. Germline CDR1 and CDR2: SQVTM and ANQGSEA.

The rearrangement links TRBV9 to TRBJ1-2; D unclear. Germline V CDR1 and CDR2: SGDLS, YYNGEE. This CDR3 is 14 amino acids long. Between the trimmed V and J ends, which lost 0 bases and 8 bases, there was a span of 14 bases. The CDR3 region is CASSVATGREGYTF. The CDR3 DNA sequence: TGTGCCAGCAGCGTAGCTACGGGCAGAGAAGGCTACACCTTC.